This T cell receptor (beta chain) was identified during a study of blood T cells in healthy people across ages. A second PCR, run for 7 to 11 cycles, used a sample-barcoded 5' primer plus a J-beta primer mix. No fewer than 2.5 million CDR3-containing paired-end reads came from each sample. TCRdb itself ran the 5' RACE reads through MiXCR, one entry per CDR3 protein. The sample carries around 710,000 distinct CDR3 sequences, around 40% recorded once. The table lists this clonotype with a few counts. Its antigen remains unidentified. This CDR3 is built from 11 residues. Between the trimmed V and J ends, which lost 3 bases and 7 bases, there was a span of 9 bases. CDR1 DFQATT and CDR2 SNEGSKA come from the germline V gene (reference sequence). All donors came from Russia, were Caucasian and healthy, and spanned ages roughly 6 to 100. Study observations and caveats: In these data, TCR beta diversity tracked strongly with naive T cell percentage.

The sequencing input was blood. The clonotype originates from a woman aged 60-75 years in good health. V is TRBV20-1 and J is TRBJ2-5; TRBD1 is a possible D gene (5 bases). CDR3 in DNA: TGCAGTGCTAGTGCTAGGGGGACCCAGTACTTC. As protein: CSASARGTQYF.